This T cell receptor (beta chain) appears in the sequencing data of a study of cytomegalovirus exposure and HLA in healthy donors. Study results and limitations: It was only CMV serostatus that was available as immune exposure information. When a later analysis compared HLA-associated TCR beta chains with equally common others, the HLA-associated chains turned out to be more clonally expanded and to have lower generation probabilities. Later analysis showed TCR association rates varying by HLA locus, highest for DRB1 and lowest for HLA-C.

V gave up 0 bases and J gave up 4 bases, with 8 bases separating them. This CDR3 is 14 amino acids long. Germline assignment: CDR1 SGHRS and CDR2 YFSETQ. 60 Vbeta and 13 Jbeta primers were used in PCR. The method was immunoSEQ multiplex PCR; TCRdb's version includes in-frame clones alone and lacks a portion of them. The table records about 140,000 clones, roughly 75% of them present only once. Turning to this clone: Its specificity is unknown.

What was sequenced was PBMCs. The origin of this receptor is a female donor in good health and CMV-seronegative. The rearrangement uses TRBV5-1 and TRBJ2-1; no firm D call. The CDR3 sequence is CASSLDADYNEQFF. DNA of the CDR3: TGCGCCAGCAGCTTGGATGCAGATTACAATGAGCAGTTCTTC. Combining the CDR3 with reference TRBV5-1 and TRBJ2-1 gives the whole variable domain KAGVTQTPRYLIKTRGQQVTLSCSPISGHRSVSWYQQTPGQGLQFLFEYFSETQRNKGNFPGRFSGRQFSNSRSEMNVSTLELGDSALYLCASSLDADYNEQFFGPGTRLTVL.